Below are 17 T cell receptor beta chains sequenced from a single sample in a study of blood T cell repertoires in COVID-19. The protocol was immunoSEQ multiplex PCR, while the TCRdb copy is restricted to in-frame clones and leaves out a portion. The table lists tens of thousands of clones, 79% of them singletons. Sequencing was performed on peripheral blood. These receptors originate from a woman of 80 years or more with active or convalescent COVID-19.

The chain uses TRBV6-5 and TRBJ1-4; TRBD1 is a possible D gene (6 bases). The CDR3 covers 13 residues. The V gene's germline CDR1 is MNHEY and CDR2 SVGAGI. V was cut by 8 bases and J by 0 bases, with 7 bases left in between. CDR3 bases: TGTGCCAGCGGGGGCTCAACTAATGAAAAACTGTTTTTT. Amino acid sequence: CASGGSTNEKLFF.

V is TRBV6-2 or TRBV6-3 and J is TRBJ2-5; D might be TRBD2 (5 bases). The V gene's germline CDR1 is MNHEY and CDR2 SVGEGT. The CDR3 covers 14 residues. The ends were cut back, 4 bases at V and 7 bases at J, with 16 bases in the middle. The CDR3 reads CASSSPRVGGTQYF. CDR3 in DNA: TGTGCCAGCAGTTCCCCCCGGGTCGGAGGGACCCAGTACTTC.

This clone has a handful of counts. The V gene is TRBV19, the J gene TRBJ2-2; TRBD2 matches at 14 bases. This CDR3 region has 15 residues. CDR1 is LNHDA and CDR2 is SQIVND in the germline V gene (reference sequence). V trimming: 4 bases; J trimming: 5 bases; junction bases outside the gene matches: 0. The CDR3 DNA sequence: TGTGCCAGTAGTAGACTAGCGGGGGGGACCGGGGAGCTGTTTTTT. Translating it yields CASSRLAGGTGELFF.

The genes are TRBV28 and TRBJ2-7, with 7 bases fitting TRBD2. J was trimmed by 3 bases and V by 5 bases; bases with no gene match: 10. CDR1 and CDR2 (germline): MDHEN, SYDVKM. The CDR3 has 15 residues. CDR3 nucleotide sequence: TGTGCCAGCAGTACAAAGGGCGGGAGATTCTACGAGCAGTACTTC. Its translation is CASSTKGGRFYEQYF. Full variable domain (remainder filled in from reference TRBV28 and TRBJ2-7): DVKVTQSSRYLVKRTGEKVFLECVQDMDHENMFWYRQDPGLGLRLIYFSYDVKMKEKGDIPEGYSVSREKKERFSLILESASTNQTSMYLCASSTKGGRFYEQYFGPGTRLTVT.

The chain employs TRBV6-2 or TRBV6-3 and TRBJ2-7; 9 nucleotides line up with TRBD1. Germline V gives CDR1 MNHEY, CDR2 SVGEGT. The CDR3 is made up of 16 amino acids. Trimming removed 5 bases from V and 9 bases from J; junction bases left unmatched: 17. The CDR3 region has the DNA TGTGCCAGCAGTCGCGCGAACAAGGGACAGGGACGATTGCAGTACTTC. Translated, it gives CASSRANKGQGRLQYF.

This clone was found once. The chain joins TRBV2 to TRBJ2-2, with D uncertain. Trimming removed 2 bases from V and 4 bases from J, with 5 bases in between. Germline loops: CDR1 SNHLY, CDR2 FYNNEI. This CDR3 comprises 13 residues. CDR3 residues: CASSEQATGELFF. DNA for the CDR3: TGTGCCAGCAGTGAACAAGCCACCGGGGAGCTGTTTTTT.

The V and J genes are TRBV6-2 or TRBV6-3 and TRBJ2-7, with 7 positions matching TRBD2. The CDR3 runs to 17 residues. J gave up 2 bases and V 2 bases, and 12 bases lay outside the gene matches. Germline CDR1 reads MNHEY; CDR2 reads SVGEGT. DNA of the CDR3: TGTGCCAGCAGTTACACTGGGTTAGCGGGCTCTGCCTACGAGCAGTACTTC. It codes for CASSYTGLAGSAYEQYF.

J is TRBJ2-2 and V is TRBV28; 10 positions match TRBD2. Germline V gene lookup returns CDR1 MDHEN and CDR2 SYDVKM. This CDR3 is built from 14 residues. Unmatched junction bases numbered 3, after V lost 5 bases and J lost 6 bases. Here the CDR3 reads CASSLAGAAGELFF. The CDR3 region has the DNA TGTGCCAGCAGTCTAGCGGGGGCGGCCGGGGAGCTGTTTTTT.

The V and J genes are TRBV6-5 and TRBJ2-7; 7 nucleotides align to TRBD1. The trim removed 5 bases at V and 6 bases at J, leaving 13 bases unmatched. Looked up from germline, CDR1 is MNHEY and CDR2 is SVGAGI. The CDR3 consists of 15 residues. The CDR3 spells CASSRPNRGMGEQYF. Here the CDR3 DNA reads TGTGCCAGCAGTCGACCTAACAGGGGAATGGGCGAGCAGTACTTC.

This clone showed up just once. This chain uses TRBV10-3 with TRBJ1-2; 9 bases match TRBD1. V dropped 6 bases and J dropped 2; count of bases not matched to a gene: 1. This CDR3 has 13 residues. Germline CDR1 ENHRY, CDR2 SYGVKD. The CDR3 DNA reads TGTGCCATCAGCGGACAGGGGAACTATGGCTACACCTTC. It codes for CAISGQGNYGYTF.

V gene TRBV12-3 or TRBV12-4 combines with J gene TRBJ2-2; the D gene is possibly TRBD2 (5 bases). Between the trimmed V and J ends, which lost 6 bases and 6 bases, there was a span of 5 bases. The CDR3 consists of 11 residues. CDR3: CASRRAGELFF. The CDR3 region has the DNA TGTGCCAGCAGGAGGGCCGGGGAGCTGTTTTTT.

V is TRBV18 and J is TRBJ1-3; the D gene is possibly TRBD1 (5 bases). CDR1 and CDR2 (germline): KGHSH, LQKENI. This CDR3 contains 17 residues. V was trimmed by 4 bases and J by 0 bases, leaving 16 bases between them. DNA for the CDR3: TGTGCCAGCTCACGTCAAACCGGGAGGGGCTCTGGAAACACCATATATTTT. As protein: CASSRQTGRGSGNTIYF. Complete variable domain (other parts from reference TRBV18 and TRBJ1-3): NAGVMQNPRHLVRRRGQEARLRCSPMKGHSHVYWYRQLPEEGLKFMVYLQKENIIDESGMPKERFSAEFPKEGPSILRIQQVVRGDSAAYFCASSRQTGRGSGNTIYFGEGSWLTVV.

The rearrangement joins TRBV9 to TRBJ2-2; D unresolved. The CDR3 spans 14 residues. Looked up from germline, CDR1 is SGDLS and CDR2 is YYNGEE. The V end was cut by 2 bases, the J end by 1 base, with 6 bases between. The CDR3 DNA sequence: TGTGCCAGCAGCGTTCAGCGGAACACCGGGGAGCTGTTTTTT. Translating it yields CASSVQRNTGELFF. The entire variable domain, with the rest obtained from reference TRBV9 and TRBJ2-2, is as follows: DSGVTQTPKHLITATGQRVTLRCSPRSGDLSVYWYQQSLDQGLQFLIQYYNGEERAKGNILERFSAQQFPDLHSELNLSSLELGDSALYFCASSVQRNTGELFFGEGSRLTVL.

As DNA, the CDR3 is TGTGCCAGCAGCCAGACAGGGGGCGCCGAAAAGACCCAGTACTTC. Protein product: CASSQTGGAEKTQYF. V gene TRBV7-2 combines with J gene TRBJ2-5; the match to TRBD1 covers 10 bases. The CDR3 consists of 15 residues. The germline V gene has CDR1 SGHTA and CDR2 FQGNSA. The ends lost 5 bases at V and 6 bases at J; junction bases unmatched: 9.

V usage is TRBV27 and J usage is TRBJ2-3; 7 bases are shared with TRBD1. CDR1 and CDR2 from the germline V gene are MNHEY and SMNVEV (reference sequence). With 0 bases clipped from V and 8 bases from J, the junction kept 11 bases outside the gene matches. This CDR3 has 16 residues. In DNA form, the CDR3 reads TGTGCCAGCAGTTTATCCTTCTGGACAGGCTCAGGTACGCAGTATTTT. Translating it yields CASSLSFWTGSGTQYF.

V is TRBV5-1 and J is TRBJ2-1; possible D gene TRBD2, 6 bases. The CDR3 length is 17 residues. CDR1 SGHRS and CDR2 YFSETQ come from the germline V gene. V lost 4 bases to trimming and J lost 0 bases, with 17 bases between them. CDR3 DNA sequence: TGCGCCAGCAGCCCTCGGGGGACGGGCCCCTCCTACAATGAGCAGTTCTTC. Its translation is CASSPRGTGPSYNEQFF.

The rearrangement links TRBV2 to TRBJ1-3, with D maybe TRBD1 (6 bases). CDR1 and CDR2 (germline): SNHLY, FYNNEI. The CDR3 covers 14 residues. V dropped 7 bases and J dropped 4 bases, with 14 bases sitting between them. The CDR3: CASNKGGKGNTIYF. Written as DNA, the CDR3 is TGTGCCAGCAACAAGGGGGGGAAGGGAAACACCATATATTTT.